This T cell receptor beta chain was sequenced during a study of cytomegalovirus exposure and HLA in healthy donors. General study points: In vitro, three CMV-associated chains proved specific for CMV antigens. DRB1 had the most TCR associations and HLA-C the fewest, a later analysis found, with rates varying by HLA locus. The study carried out a later analysis of TCR beta sequences. It associated some 18,000 of them with specific HLA alleles at a false discovery rate of 0.05.

PCR used 60 Vbeta primers and 13 Jbeta primers. TCRdb keeps only in-frame clones here, not all; method: immunoSEQ multiplex PCR. The profile shows about 67,000 clones, 65% to 70% of them singletons. V was pared by 1 base and J by 2 bases, with 9 bases between. This CDR3 is 15 amino acids long. Germline-derived CDR1 and CDR2 are SGHTA and FQGNSA. In regard to this clone: Its antigen remains unknown.

This sequence originates from a woman aged 25-40 years in good health and CMV-seronegative. The sample was PBMCs. This chain uses TRBV7-2 with TRBJ1-5; D ambiguous. This chain's CDR3 is CASSLGYSRNQPQHF. CDR3 nucleotides: TGTGCCAGCAGCTTAGGGTACAGTCGCAATCAGCCCCAGCATTTT.